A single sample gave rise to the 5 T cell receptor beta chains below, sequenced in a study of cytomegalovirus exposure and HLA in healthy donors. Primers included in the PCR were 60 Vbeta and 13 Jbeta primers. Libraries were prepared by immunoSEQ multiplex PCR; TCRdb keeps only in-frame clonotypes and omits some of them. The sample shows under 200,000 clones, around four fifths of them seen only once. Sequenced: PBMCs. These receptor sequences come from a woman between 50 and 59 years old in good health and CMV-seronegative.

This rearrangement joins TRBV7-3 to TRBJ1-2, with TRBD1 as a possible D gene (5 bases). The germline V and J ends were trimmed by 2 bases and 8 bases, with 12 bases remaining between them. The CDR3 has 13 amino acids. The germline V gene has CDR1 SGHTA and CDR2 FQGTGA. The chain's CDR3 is CASSLRQGIGYTF. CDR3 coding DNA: TGTGCCAGCAGCTTACGCCAGGGAATAGGCTACACCTTC. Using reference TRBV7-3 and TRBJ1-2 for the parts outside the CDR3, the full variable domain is GAGVSQTPSNKVTEKGKYVELRCDPISGHTALYWYRQSLGQGPEFLIYFQGTGAADDSGLPNDRFFAVRPEGSVSTLKIQRTERGDSAVYLCASSLRQGIGYTFGSGTRLTVV.

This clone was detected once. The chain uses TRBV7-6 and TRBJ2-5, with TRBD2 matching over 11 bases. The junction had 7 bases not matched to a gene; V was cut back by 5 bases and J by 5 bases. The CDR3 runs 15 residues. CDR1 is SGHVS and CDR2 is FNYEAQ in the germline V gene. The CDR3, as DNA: TGTGCCAGCAGCACTATAGCGGGGGGGCCTGAGACCCAGTACTTC. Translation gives CASSTIAGGPETQYF.

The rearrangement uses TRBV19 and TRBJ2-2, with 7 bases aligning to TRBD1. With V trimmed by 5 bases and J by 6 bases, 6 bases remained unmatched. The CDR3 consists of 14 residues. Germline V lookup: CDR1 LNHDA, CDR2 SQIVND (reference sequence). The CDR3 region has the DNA TGTGCCAGTAGTGCCACAGGGGTGGCCGGGGAGCTGTTTTTT. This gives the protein CASSATGVAGELFF.

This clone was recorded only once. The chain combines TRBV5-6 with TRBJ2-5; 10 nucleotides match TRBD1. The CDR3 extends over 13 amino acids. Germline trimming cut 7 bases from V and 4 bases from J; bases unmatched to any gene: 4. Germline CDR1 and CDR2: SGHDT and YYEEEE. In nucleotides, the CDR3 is TGTGCCAGCGCGACAGGGGGCATAGAGACCCAGTACTTC. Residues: CASATGGIETQYF.

DNA of the CDR3: TGCGCCAGCAGCTATGGGGGGTCAGGGGCCAACGTCCTGACTTTC. Translating it yields CASSYGGSGANVLTF. V is TRBV5-1 and J is TRBJ2-6; D is perhaps TRBD2 (6 bases). Germline CDR1 and CDR2: SGHRS and YFSETQ. V dropped 3 bases and J dropped 4 bases, with 11 bases sitting between them. The CDR3 has 15 amino acids.